The 7 T cell receptor beta chains below all came from one sample that was sequenced in a study of PD-1 blockade in classical Hodgkin lymphoma. Time point of the sample: cycle 4 day 1 (C4D1), after 5 to 7 weeks of nivolumab. Relapses following autologous stem cell transplantation were seen in all patients, with brentuximab vedotin exposure varying. Clones were sequenced by immunoSEQ multiplex PCR, and TCRdb holds only the in-frame ones, with some missing. The table has about 30,000 clones, approximately 80% seen once. The sample in question was peripheral blood mononuclear cells (PBMCs), obtained before the fourth cycle of nivolumab. These receptors came from a human donor with classical Hodgkin lymphoma.

As for this clone: One end of the junction varies from germline; a read error may be responsible. The chain joins TRBV7-9 to TRBJ2-7; D unclear. Germline assignment: CDR1 SEHNR and CDR2 FQNEAQ (reference sequence). This CDR3 has 13 residues. CDR3 nucleotides: TGTGCCAGCAGCTTGATCGGGTCCTCCGAGCAGTACTTC. Translation gives CASSLIGSSEQYF.

The chain has TRBV6-1 and TRBJ2-4; D is possibly TRBD1 or TRBD2 (5 bases each). With 6 bases removed from V and 6 bases from J, the gap between germline ends came to 12 bases. Germline loops: CDR1 MNHNS, CDR2 SASEGT. CDR3 length equals 13 residues. CDR3 sequence reads: CASSSGARNIQYF. DNA for the CDR3: TGTGCCAGCAGCTCCGGGGCCCGAAACATTCAGTACTTC.

The chain recombines TRBV5-8 with TRBJ2-3; 10 bases match TRBD2. The CDR3 loop spans 18 amino acids. V trimming: 0 bases; J trimming: 6 bases; junction bases outside the gene matches: 13. Germline V lookup: CDR1 SGHTS, CDR2 YDEGEE. CDR3 loop: CASSLDPPGLASRDTQYF. The DNA for the CDR3 is TGTGCCAGCAGCTTGGACCCACCGGGACTAGCGAGTCGGGATACGCAGTATTTT.

This clone was counted once. The CDR3 DNA follows: TGTGCCAGCAGTTCCGACTCCACGGGCCGTAGGACCGGGGAGCAGTACTTC. This sequence encodes CASSSDSTGRRTGEQYF. The chain carries TRBV27 and TRBJ2-7, with D unresolved. CDR3 size: 17 residues. Trimming took 4 bases from V and 7 from J, leaving 26 bases between them. CDR1 MNHEY and CDR2 SMNVEV come from the germline V gene (reference sequence).

The chain recombines TRBV5-1 with TRBJ1-4; D is unresolved. Germline assignment: CDR1 SGHRS and CDR2 YFSETQ. V was clipped by 5 bases and J by 5 bases, with 13 bases between them. The CDR3 runs to 14 residues. The CDR3, as DNA: TGCGCCAGCAGTCCCGCGGGCCGGAATGAAAAACTGTTTTTT. This sequence encodes CASSPAGRNEKLFF. The whole variable domain, remainder taken from reference TRBV5-1 and TRBJ1-4, is KAGVTQTPRYLIKTRGQQVTLSCSPISGHRSVSWYQQTPGQGLQFLFEYFSETQRNKGNFPGRFSGRQFSNSRSEMNVSTLELGDSALYLCASSPAGRNEKLFFGSGTQLSVL.

The rearrangement uses TRBV7-2 and TRBJ1-3; D remains unclear. The CDR3 covers 18 residues. Germline V gene data show CDR1 as SGHTA and CDR2 as FQGNSA. Between the trimmed V and J ends, which lost 1 base and 2 bases, there was a span of 18 bases. The CDR3 is CASSLVYRGSGAGNTIYF. CDR3 nucleotides: TGTGCCAGCAGCTTAGTGTATCGGGGAAGTGGGGCTGGAAACACCATATATTTT.

This clone turned up a few times. The CDR3 is CASTGTANSPSGNTIYF. CDR3 in DNA: TGTGCCAGTACCGGGACAGCGAATTCCCCCTCTGGAAACACCATATATTTT. The genes are TRBV19 and TRBJ1-3; 7 bases match TRBD1. Germline-derived CDR1 and CDR2 are LNHDA and SQIVND (reference sequence). J lost 0 bases, V lost 7 bases, and 12 bases had no gene match. The CDR3 is made up of 17 amino acids.